This TCR beta chain was sequenced in a study of T cell responses to AZD1222 COVID-19 vaccine. Study findings and constraints: After two AZD1222 doses, spike-specific TCR breadth and depth rose versus day 0. Donors skewed white British and female; clonal diversity was possibly underestimated.

The length of the CDR3 is 15 residues. From germline, CDR1 is SGHNT and CDR2 YYREEE (reference sequence). Trimming cost V 0 bases and J 6 bases; bases outside gene matches: 5. Produced via immunoSEQ multiplex PCR; TCRdb's table is partial and in-frame only. The table shows 150,000 to 200,000 clones, with approximately 90% occurring only once. Points on this clone: Its antigen is currently unknown.

The clonotype comes from an adult in good health. The input for sequencing was peripheral blood, taken on day 0 of AZD1222 vaccination. This chain uses TRBV5-4 with TRBJ2-7, with 11 positions matching TRBD2. The chain's CDR3 is CASSLAGTSGSEQYF. CDR3 nucleotides: TGTGCCAGCAGCTTGGCCGGGACTAGCGGTTCCGAGCAGTACTTC. The full variable domain, completed using reference TRBV5-4 and TRBJ2-7, is ETGVTQSPTHLIKTRGQQVTLRCSSQSGHNTVSWYQQALGQGPQFIFQYYREEENGRGNFPPRFSGLQFPNYSSELNVNALELDDSALYLCASSLAGTSGSEQYFGPGTRLTVT.